This T cell receptor (beta chain) was retrieved from a study of post-analysis software for immune sequencing data. Study background: The patients showed relapsing-remitting, secondary progressive and progressive-relapsing multiple sclerosis courses.

Broader study findings: Normalized Chao1 diversity was significantly reduced in patients versus controls. When the samples were clustered directly with F measure, those that had been prepared in the same batch showed strong co-clustering. Patients used about five TRBV segments, including TRBV5-6, TRBV5-1 and TRBV20-1, more often than controls.

cDNA libraries of TCR beta carried unique molecular identifiers. T cells, about 0.95 to 10 million of them, yielded some 510,000 cDNA molecules. TCRdb itself ran the PCR reads through MiXCR, one entry per CDR3 protein. The sample lists 750,000 to 950,000 distinct CDR3 sequences, more than 45% occurring once. CDR1 and CDR2 from the germline V gene are DFQATT and SNEGSKA (reference sequence). V was cut by 3 bases and J by 3 bases, with 11 bases left in between. This CDR3 is built from 13 residues. The table lists this clonotype with a few counts. Its matching antigen is unknown. This chain connects TRBV20-1 to TRBJ2-5; D gene ambiguous. Sequencing used blood. This clonotype was obtained from a girl aged 10 to 17 with multiple sclerosis. CDR3 sequence reads: CSARLDMKETQYF. Written as DNA, the CDR3 is TGCAGTGCTAGGTTAGACATGAAAGAGACCCAGTACTTC.